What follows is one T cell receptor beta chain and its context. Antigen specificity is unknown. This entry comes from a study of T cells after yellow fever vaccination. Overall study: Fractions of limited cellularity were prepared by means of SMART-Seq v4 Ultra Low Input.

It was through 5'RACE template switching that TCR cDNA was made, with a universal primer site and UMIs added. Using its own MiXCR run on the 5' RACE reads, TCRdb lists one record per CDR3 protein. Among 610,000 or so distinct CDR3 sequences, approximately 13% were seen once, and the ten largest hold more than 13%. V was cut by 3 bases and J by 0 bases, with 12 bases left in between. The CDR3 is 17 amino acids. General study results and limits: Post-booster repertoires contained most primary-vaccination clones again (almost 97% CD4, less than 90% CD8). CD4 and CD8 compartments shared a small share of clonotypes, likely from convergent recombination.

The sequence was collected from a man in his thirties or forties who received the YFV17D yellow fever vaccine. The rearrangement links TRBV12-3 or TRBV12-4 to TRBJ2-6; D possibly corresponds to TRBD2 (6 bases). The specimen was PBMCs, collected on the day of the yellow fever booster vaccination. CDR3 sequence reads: CASSFGSGGSGANVLTF. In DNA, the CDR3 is TGTGCCAGCAGTTTCGGTAGCGGAGGCTCTGGGGCCAACGTCCTGACTTTC.